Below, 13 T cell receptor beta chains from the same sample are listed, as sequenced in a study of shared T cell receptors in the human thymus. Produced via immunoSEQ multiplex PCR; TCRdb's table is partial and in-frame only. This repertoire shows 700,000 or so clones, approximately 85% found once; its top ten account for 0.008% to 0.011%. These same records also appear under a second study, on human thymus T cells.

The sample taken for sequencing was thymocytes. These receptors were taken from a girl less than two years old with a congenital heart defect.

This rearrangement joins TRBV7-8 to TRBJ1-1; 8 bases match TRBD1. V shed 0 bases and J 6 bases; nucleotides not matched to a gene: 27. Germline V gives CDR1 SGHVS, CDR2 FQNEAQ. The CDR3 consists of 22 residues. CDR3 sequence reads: CASSLAGWLGQGTGGRTAEAFF. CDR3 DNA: TGTGCCAGCAGCTTAGCGGGATGGCTCGGGCAGGGAACAGGGGGGAGGACCGCTGAAGCTTTCTTT.

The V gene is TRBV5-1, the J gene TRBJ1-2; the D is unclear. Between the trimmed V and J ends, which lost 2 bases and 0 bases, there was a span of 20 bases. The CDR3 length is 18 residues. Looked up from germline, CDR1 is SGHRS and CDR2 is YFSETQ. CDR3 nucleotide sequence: TGCGCCAGCAGCTTTATTCTCCCGCGGGCAGACTCTAACTATGGCTACACCTTC. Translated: CASSFILPRADSNYGYTF.

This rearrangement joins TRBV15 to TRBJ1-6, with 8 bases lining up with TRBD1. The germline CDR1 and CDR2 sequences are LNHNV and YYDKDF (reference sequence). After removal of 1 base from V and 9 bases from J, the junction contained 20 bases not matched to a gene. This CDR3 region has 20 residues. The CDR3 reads CATSRVLALGPGGFGSPLHF. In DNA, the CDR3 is TGTGCCACCAGCAGAGTCCTTGCCCTCGGCCCAGGGGGCTTCGGTTCACCCCTCCACTTT.

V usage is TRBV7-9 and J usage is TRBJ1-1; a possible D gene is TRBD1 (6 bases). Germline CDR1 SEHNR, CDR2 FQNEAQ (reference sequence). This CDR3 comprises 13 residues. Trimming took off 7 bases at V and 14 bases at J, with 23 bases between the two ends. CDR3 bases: TGTGCCAGCAATACAGGGCGCCTAGGGTGGGTATTCTTT. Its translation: CASNTGRLGWVFF.

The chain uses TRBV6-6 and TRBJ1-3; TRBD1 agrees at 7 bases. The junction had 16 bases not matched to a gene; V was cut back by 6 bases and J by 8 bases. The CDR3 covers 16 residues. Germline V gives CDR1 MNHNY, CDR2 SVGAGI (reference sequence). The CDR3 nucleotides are TGTGCCAGCAGCCGGTCGCCGACAGGGTTAGGATACACCATATATTTT. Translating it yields CASSRSPTGLGYTIYF.

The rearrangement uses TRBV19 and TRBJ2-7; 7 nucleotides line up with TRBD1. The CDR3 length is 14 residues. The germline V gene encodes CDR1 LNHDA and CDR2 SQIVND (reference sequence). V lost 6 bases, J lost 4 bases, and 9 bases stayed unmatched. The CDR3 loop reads CASRGGTGTYEQYF. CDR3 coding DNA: TGTGCCAGTAGAGGGGGCACAGGGACGTACGAGCAGTACTTC.

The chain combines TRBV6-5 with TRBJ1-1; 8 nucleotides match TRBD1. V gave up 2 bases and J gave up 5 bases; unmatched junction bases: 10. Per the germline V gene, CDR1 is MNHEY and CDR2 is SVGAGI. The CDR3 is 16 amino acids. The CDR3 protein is CASSYPEPGGKTEAFF. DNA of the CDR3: TGTGCCAGCAGTTACCCCGAGCCAGGGGGCAAAACTGAAGCTTTCTTT.

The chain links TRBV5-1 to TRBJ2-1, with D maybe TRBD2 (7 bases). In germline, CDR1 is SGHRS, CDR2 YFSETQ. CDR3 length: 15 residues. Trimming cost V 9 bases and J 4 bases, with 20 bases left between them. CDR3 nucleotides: TGCGCCAACAGGCCCCAGGGGAGGGAGTACAATGAGCAGTTCTTC. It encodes CANRPQGREYNEQFF.

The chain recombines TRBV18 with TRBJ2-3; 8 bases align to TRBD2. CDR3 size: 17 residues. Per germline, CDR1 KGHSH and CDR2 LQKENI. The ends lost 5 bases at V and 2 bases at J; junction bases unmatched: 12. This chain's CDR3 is CASSTTSGLRPTDTQYF. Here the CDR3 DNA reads TGTGCCAGCTCAACTACTAGCGGACTCCGTCCCACAGATACGCAGTATTTT.

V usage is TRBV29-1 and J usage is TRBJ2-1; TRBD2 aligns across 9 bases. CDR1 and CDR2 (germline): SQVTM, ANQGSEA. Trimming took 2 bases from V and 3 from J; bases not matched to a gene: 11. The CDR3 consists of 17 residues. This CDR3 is CSVEKKRGGGGYNEQFF. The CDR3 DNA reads TGCAGCGTTGAAAAAAAACGCGGGGGGGGAGGCTACAATGAGCAGTTCTTC.

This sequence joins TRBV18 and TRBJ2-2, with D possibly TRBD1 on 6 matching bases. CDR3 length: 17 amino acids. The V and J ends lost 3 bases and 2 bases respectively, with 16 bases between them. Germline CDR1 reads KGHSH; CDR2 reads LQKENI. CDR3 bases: TGTGCCAGCTCACCTACCGACCCGGACAGAAACACCGGGGAGCTGTTTTTT. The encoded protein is CASSPTDPDRNTGELFF. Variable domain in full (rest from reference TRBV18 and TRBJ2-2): NAGVMQNPRHLVRRRGQEARLRCSPMKGHSHVYWYRQLPEEGLKFMVYLQKENIIDESGMPKERFSAEFPKEGPSILRIQQVVRGDSAAYFCASSPTDPDRNTGELFFGEGSRLTVL.

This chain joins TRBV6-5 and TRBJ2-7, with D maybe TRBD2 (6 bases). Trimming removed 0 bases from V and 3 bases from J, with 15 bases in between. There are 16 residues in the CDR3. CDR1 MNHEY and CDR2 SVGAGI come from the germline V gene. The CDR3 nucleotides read TGTGCCAGCAGTTACTCGAGAGGTCTAGCGTACTACGAGCAGTACTTC. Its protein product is CASSYSRGLAYYEQYF.

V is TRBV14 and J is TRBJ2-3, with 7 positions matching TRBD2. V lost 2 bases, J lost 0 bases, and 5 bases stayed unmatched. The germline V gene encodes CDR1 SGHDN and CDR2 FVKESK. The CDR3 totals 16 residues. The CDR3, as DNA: TGTGCCAGCAGCCAAATAAGCGGGGCAAGCACAGATACGCAGTATTTT. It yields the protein CASSQISGASTDTQYF. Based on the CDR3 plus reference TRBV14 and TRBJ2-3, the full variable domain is EAGVTQFPSHSVIEKGQTVTLRCDPISGHDNLYWYRRVMGKEIKFLLHFVKESKQDESGMPNNRFLAERTGGTYSTLKVQPAELEDSGVYFCASSQISGASTDTQYFGPGTRLTVL.